This TCR beta chain comes out of a study of CD8+ T cells in alopecia areata. Study-wide background: Twice daily, treated patients received 5 to 10 mg of oral tofacitinib. Treatment with tofacitinib (6 to 18 months) was followed by 6 months off drug. Study conclusions and caveats: Sharing of TCRs across patients appeared less clear than in mice, possibly for HLA-related reasons.

Reverse transcription of extracted RNA yielded cDNA, which provided the sequencing template. Profiling relied on immunoSEQ multiplex PCR, and the TCRdb table lists in-frame clones only, not all of them. The data hold roughly 150,000 clones, with 85% to 90% observed a single time. T lymphocytes (CD4+ and CD8+) were sorted from PBMCs. Concerning this clone: Its cognate antigen is unknown.

This CDR3 comprises 18 residues. V was pared by 0 bases and J by 2 bases, with 3 bases of the junction left unmatched. Germline lookup yields CDR1 SGHAT and CDR2 FQNNGV. This specimen was CD8+ T cells sorted from blood, taken at week 0. The gene calls are TRBV11-2 and TRBJ2-6, with TRBD1 matching over 11 bases. The sequence was collected from a human donor with alopecia areata. The CDR3 coding sequence is TGTGCCAGCAGCTTAGATTGGACAGGGGGCGCTGGGGCCAACGTCCTGACTTTC. Its protein product is CASSLDWTGGAGANVLTF.